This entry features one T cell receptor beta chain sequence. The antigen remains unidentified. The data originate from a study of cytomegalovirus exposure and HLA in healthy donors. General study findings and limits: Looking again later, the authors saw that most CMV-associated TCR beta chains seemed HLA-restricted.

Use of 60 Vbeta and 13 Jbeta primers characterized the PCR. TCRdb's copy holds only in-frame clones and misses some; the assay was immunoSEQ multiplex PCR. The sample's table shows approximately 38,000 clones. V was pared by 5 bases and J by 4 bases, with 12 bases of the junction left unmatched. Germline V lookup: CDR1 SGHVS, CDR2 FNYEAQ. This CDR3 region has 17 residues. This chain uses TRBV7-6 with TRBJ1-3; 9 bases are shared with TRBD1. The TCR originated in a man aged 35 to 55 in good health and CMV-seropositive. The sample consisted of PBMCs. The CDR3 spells CASSPDKQGAPGNTIYF. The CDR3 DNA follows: TGTGCCAGCAGCCCCGATAAACAGGGGGCTCCAGGAAACACCATATATTTT.